A single sample is the source of the 29 T cell receptor beta chains below, sequenced in a study of T cells after yellow fever vaccination. TCRdb used MiXCR to reprocess the 5' RACE reads, holding one entry per CDR3 protein. The repertoire has 250,000 to 350,000 distinct CDR3 sequences, around 6.8% of them found once; the top ten carry 18%. The material was PBMCs, obtained about 41 days after the first yellow fever vaccination. These receptors originate from a man aged 18-30 years who received the YFV17D yellow fever vaccine.

The J gene is TRBJ2-7, the V gene TRBV6-2 or TRBV6-3; no firm D call. Germline V CDR1 and CDR2: MNHEY, SVGEGT. The CDR3 loop spans 13 amino acids. V lost 4 bases to trimming and J lost 0 bases, with 7 bases between them. CDR3 nucleotides: TGTGCCAGCAGTTTGGCGGCCTCCTACGAGCAGTACGTC. As protein: CASSLAASYEQYV.

This chain joins TRBV4-3 and TRBJ1-5, with no clear D. Per germline, CDR1 LGHNA and CDR2 YSLEER. This CDR3 is 14 amino acids long. V gave up 4 bases and J gave up 3 bases, with 10 bases separating them. This CDR3 reads CASSRTDDNQPQHF. In nucleotides, the CDR3 is TGCGCCAGCAGCCGAACAGATGACAATCAGCCCCAGCATTTT.

The sample holds a few counts of this clonotype. The V and J genes are TRBV6-5 and TRBJ2-3; 8 bases agree with TRBD1. The ends lost 4 bases at V and 5 bases at J; junction bases unmatched: 8. The CDR3 has 15 residues. Germline V gene data show CDR1 as MNHEY and CDR2 as SVGAGI. Here the CDR3 reads CASSSSGGRGDTQYF. CDR3 DNA sequence: TGTGCCAGCAGTTCCTCAGGGGGCCGGGGAGATACGCAGTATTTT.

This clonotype has just a few counts. This rearrangement joins TRBV21-1 to TRBJ1-5. TRBV21-1 represents a pseudogene. The CDR3 runs 11 residues. CDR3 sequence: CASSNYQPQHF. CDR3 nucleotides: TGTGCCAGCAGCAACTATCAGCCCCAGCATTTT.

This clonotype was seen repeatedly, ten times or more. This chain uses TRBV18 with TRBJ2-5; D ambiguous. The CDR3 has 14 amino acids. CDR1 is KGHSH, CDR2 LQKENI, per germline. Trimming pared 3 bases from V and 0 bases from J, leaving 8 bases between. CDR3 loop: CASSPTGYQETQYF. For the CDR3, the DNA is TGTGCCAGCTCACCGACCGGGTACCAAGAGACCCAGTACTTC.

This clonotype was detected only a few times. Mismatch with germline at one junction end may stem from a read error. The rearrangement uses TRBV7-2 and TRBJ2-1, with D hard to call. The CDR3 is 12 amino acids. Germline CDR1 is SGHTA and CDR2 is FQGNSA. The CDR3 here is CASSLTLDTLNF. The CDR3 bases are TGTGCCAGCAGCTTGACCCTGGATACTCTCAACTTC.

The gene calls are TRBV6-2 or TRBV6-3 and TRBJ2-3; TRBD1 or TRBD2 may be the D gene (5 bases each). The CDR3 covers 14 residues. V lost 4 bases, J lost 3 bases, and 11 bases lay in between. Germline lookup yields CDR1 MNHEY and CDR2 SVGEGT. The CDR3 DNA is TGTGCCAGCAGTTGGGGGAGCCTTACAGATACGCAGTATTTT. Its protein product is CASSWGSLTDTQYF.

This chain uses TRBV7-2 with TRBJ2-7; 10 bases agree with TRBD2. There are 14 residues in the CDR3. Germline loops: CDR1 SGHTA, CDR2 FQGNSA. V dropped 3 bases and J dropped 8; count of bases not matched to a gene: 7. CDR3 sequence reads: CASSFIAGGGQQYF. DNA of the CDR3: TGTGCCAGCAGCTTCATAGCGGGGGGCGGGCAGCAGTACTTC.

This clonotype has more than one count but fewer than ten. The V and J genes are TRBV12-3 or TRBV12-4 and TRBJ2-5, with 8 positions matching TRBD1. CDR3 length: 15 amino acids. V gave up 5 bases and J gave up 5 bases; unmatched junction bases: 10. CDR3 sequence reads: CASSTWITGGETQYF. The DNA for the CDR3 is TGTGCCAGCAGTACCTGGATCACAGGGGGGGAGACCCAGTACTTC.

This clonotype was counted many times. V is TRBV3-1 and J is TRBJ2-7, with 7 bases identical to TRBD1. The CDR3 extends over 12 amino acids. Germline-derived CDR1 and CDR2 are LGHDT and YNNKEL (reference sequence). V dropped 4 bases and J dropped 4; count of bases not matched to a gene: 1. The CDR3 DNA reads TGTGCCAGCAGCCGACAGGGATACGAGCAGTACGTC. Its translation is CASSRQGYEQYV.

The chain employs TRBV21-1 and TRBJ2-3; TRBD2 was called by the table and not checked on the DNA. TRBV21-1 is a recognized pseudogene. The CDR3 loop spans 16 amino acids. The CDR3 nucleotides read TGTGCCAGCAGCAACCCCCCCGGCGGGGAAGGAGATACGCAGTATTTT. Translation gives CASSNPPGGEGDTQYF.

This clonotype showed up just a few times. The chain employs TRBV5-1 and TRBJ2-5; 9 positions agree with TRBD1. Losses at the gene ends were 4 bases for V and 2 bases for J; bases not matched to a gene: 6. The CDR3 has 15 residues. CDR1 is SGHRS and CDR2 is YFSETQ in the germline V gene. The CDR3 here is CASSSTGTGQETQYF. The CDR3 DNA reads TGCGCCAGCAGCAGTACCGGGACAGGGCAAGAGACCCAGTACTTC.

This clonotype has a handful of counts. The rearrangement uses TRBV27 and TRBJ1-5, with D unclear. Germline V gives CDR1 MNHEY, CDR2 SMNVEV (reference sequence). V lost 3 bases and J lost 3, with 3 bases in between. This CDR3 is 12 amino acids long. The CDR3 DNA sequence: TGTGCCAGCAGTTTCCACAATCAGCCCCAGCATTTT. The encoded protein is CASSFHNQPQHF.

There are a few counts of this clonotype. The chain employs TRBV4-3 and TRBJ2-7; D is perhaps TRBD1 (5 bases). V lost 4 bases, J lost 7 bases, and 14 bases lay in between. CDR3 length: 13 amino acids. Germline-derived CDR1 and CDR2 are LGHNA and YSLEER. Here the CDR3 reads CASSPNRGLEQYF. CDR3 coding DNA: TGCGCCAGCAGCCCGAATAGGGGCTTGGAGCAGTACTTC.

This clonotype was observed at least ten times. CDR3 in amino acids: CATSRGSTDTQYF. CDR3 nucleotides: TGTGCCACCAGCAGAGGAAGCACAGATACGCAGTATTTT. The chain carries TRBV15 and TRBJ2-3; unclear D gene. V lost 1 base and J lost 0, with 2 bases in between. CDR1 and CDR2 (germline): LNHNV, YYDKDF (reference sequence). This CDR3 is 13 amino acids long.

This clonotype was found a few times. One junction end does not reproduce the germline sequence, and a read error may be involved. The chain couples TRBV3-1 to TRBJ2-1; either TRBD1 or TRBD2 may fit D (6 bases each). This CDR3 contains 14 residues. From germline, CDR1 is LGHDT and CDR2 YNNKEL (reference sequence). The chain's CDR3 is CANKGGAGFLGRLF. In nucleotides, the CDR3 is TGTGCTAATAAGGGGGGCGCCGGTTTCTTAGGCCGGCTCTTC.

This chain joins TRBV3-1 and TRBJ1-6; possible D gene TRBD1, 5 bases. Trimming removed 0 bases at V and 7 bases at J, with 13 bases between. This CDR3 region has 16 residues. The germline V gene has CDR1 LGHDT and CDR2 YNNKEL (reference sequence). CDR3 sequence (DNA): TGTGCCAGCAGCCAAGATCCCCCAGGGAGGAATTCACCCCTCCACTTT. Its protein is CASSQDPPGRNSPLHF.

This clonotype was observed a handful of times. The chain is built from TRBV14 and TRBJ1-2, with D uncertain. Trimming removed 4 bases at V and 4 bases at J, with 16 bases between. The CDR3 runs 15 residues. Germline-derived CDR1 and CDR2 are SGHDN and FVKESK. CDR3 DNA: TGTGCCAGCAGCCCCCCGAAGACCGCGCTCTATGGCTACACCTTC. Translation: CASSPPKTALYGYTF.

This clonotype turned up a few times. V usage is TRBV6-5 and J usage is TRBJ2-3; D possibly corresponds to TRBD1 (6 bases). Germline CDR1 MNHEY, CDR2 SVGAGI. There are 15 residues in the CDR3. Trimming cost V 6 bases and J 2 bases, with 15 bases left between them. CDR3 coding DNA: TGTGCCAGCAGCTACCAGGGGCCCGCCACAGATACGCAGTATTTT. Translated, it gives CASSYQGPATDTQYF.

At least ten counts were recorded for this clonotype. The chain's CDR3 is CASSVGLAGGNQETQYF. CDR3 DNA sequence: TGCGCCAGCAGCGTGGGACTAGCGGGGGGCAACCAAGAGACCCAGTACTTC. The chain joins TRBV5-1 to TRBJ2-5; 15 bases agree with TRBD2. The CDR3 has 17 amino acids. With V trimmed by 4 bases and J by 0 bases, 4 bases remained unmatched. CDR1 and CDR2 from the germline V gene are SGHRS and YFSETQ. Full variable domain (missing parts from reference TRBV5-1 and TRBJ2-5): KAGVTQTPRYLIKTRGQQVTLSCSPISGHRSVSWYQQTPGQGLQFLFEYFSETQRNKGNFPGRFSGRQFSNSRSEMNVSTLELGDSALYLCASSVGLAGGNQETQYFGPGTRLLVL.

This clonotype was seen only a few times. The rearrangement joins TRBV5-4 to TRBJ1-1; D unresolved. V dropped 3 bases and J dropped 1 base, with 10 bases sitting between them. CDR1 is SGHNT and CDR2 is YYREEE in the germline V gene (reference sequence). The CDR3 sequence is 14 residues long. CDR3 protein: CASSSPVANTEAFF. DNA of the CDR3: TGTGCCAGCAGCTCGCCGGTGGCGAACACTGAAGCTTTCTTT.

The chain recombines TRBV24-1 with TRBJ1-1, with 9 nucleotides matching TRBD1. The V segment lost 7 bases and the J segment 1 base; nucleotides outside the gene matches: 6. Per germline, CDR1 KGHDR and CDR2 SFDVKD. This CDR3 region has 15 residues. In DNA form, the CDR3 reads TGTGCCACCAGCTCGACGACAGGGGGGAACACTGAAGCTTTCTTT. Translated, it gives CATSSTTGGNTEAFF.

The chain has TRBV5-4 and TRBJ1-2, with D uncertain. The CDR3 has 14 amino acids. V lost 4 bases and J 4 bases, leaving 14 bases between the germline ends. Germline V gene lookup returns CDR1 SGHNT and CDR2 YYREEE (reference sequence). CDR3 in DNA: TGTGCCAGCAGCCCCGGGTCTTTTGGCTATGGCTACACCTTC. Encoded protein: CASSPGSFGYGYTF.

This clonotype was counted between two and nine times. This chain uses TRBV7-2 with TRBJ2-7; D tentatively fits TRBD1 or TRBD2 (5 bases each). V was clipped by 1 base and J by 0 bases, with 7 bases between them. CDR1 and CDR2 from the germline V gene are SGHTA and FQGNSA. The CDR3 is 14 amino acids. The CDR3 spells CASSLGGFSYEQYF. The CDR3 DNA sequence: TGTGCCAGCAGCTTAGGGGGGTTCTCCTACGAGCAGTACTTC.

In its sample, this clonotype was seen a few times. The chain is built from TRBV7-9 and TRBJ2-1, with D possibly called TRBD1 or TRBD2 (5 bases each). Germline V gives CDR1 SEHNR, CDR2 FQNEAQ (reference sequence). The V gene lost 9 bases and the J gene lost 4 bases, with 13 bases spanning the gap. The CDR3 spans 13 residues. The CDR3 sequence is CASLEGIYNEQFF. Here the CDR3 DNA reads TGTGCCAGTTTAGAGGGGATATACAATGAGCAGTTCTTC.

This clonotype was observed many times. This sequence joins TRBV3-1 and TRBJ2-2; 10 bases agree with TRBD2. Per the germline V gene, CDR1 is LGHDT and CDR2 is YNNKEL (reference sequence). V gave up 1 base and J gave up 6 bases; unmatched junction bases: 5. CDR3 length: 16 residues. The CDR3 bases are TGTGCCAGCAGCCAAGTGAATAGCGGGGGGCCCGGGGAGCTGTTTTTT. Translated: CASSQVNSGGPGELFF. The entire variable domain, with the rest obtained from reference TRBV3-1 and TRBJ2-2, is as follows: DTAVSQTPKYLVTQMGNDKSIKCEQNLGHDTMYWYKQDSKKFLKIMFSYNNKELIINETVPNRFSPKSPDKAHLNLHINSLELGDSAVYFCASSQVNSGGPGELFFGEGSRLTVL.

Ten or more counts support this clonotype. This sequence joins TRBV5-1 and TRBJ2-5; 7 bases fit TRBD2. The CDR3 spans 14 residues. In germline, CDR1 is SGHRS, CDR2 YFSETQ. Losses at the gene ends were 7 bases for V and 5 bases for J; bases not matched to a gene: 11. CDR3 nucleotide sequence: TGCGCCAGCGGTCAAGGACTAGATCTCGAGACCCAGTACTTC. Translating gives CASGQGLDLETQYF.

The gene calls are TRBV7-2 and TRBJ2-3; D could derive from TRBD1 or TRBD2 (5 bases each). The germline V gene has CDR1 SGHTA and CDR2 FQGNSA. There are 14 residues in the CDR3. V lost 9 bases and J lost 3, with 16 bases in between. The DNA of the CDR3 is TGTGCCAGTACTAGGGGCGTGGATACAGATACGCAGTATTTT. Protein sequence: CASTRGVDTDTQYF.

This clonotype was recorded at least ten times. V gene TRBV9 combines with J gene TRBJ1-6; D remains ambiguous. The V gene's germline CDR1 is SGDLS and CDR2 YYNGEE. V lost 4 bases to trimming and J lost 8 bases, with 19 bases between them. This CDR3 is built from 16 residues. In DNA form, the CDR3 reads TGTGCCAGCAGCTTCGAAGCCCGGGAGTCGCATTCACCCCTCCACTTT. Protein sequence: CASSFEARESHSPLHF.